The source of this T cell receptor (beta chain) is a study of blood T cell repertoires in COVID-19. For the study at large: Samples taken during acute and convalescent COVID-19 were collected in the United States, Italy and Spain. Sample material is recorded as cDNA or gDNA derived from T cells, B-cell-depleted T cells, or PBMCs.

CDR1 and CDR2 from the germline V gene are MNHEY and SVGAGI. The J segment lost 1 base and the V segment lost 5 bases, leaving 3 bases of the junction unmatched. The CDR3 has 15 residues. As handled by the study authors: Scientists estimated how many nucleated cells there were by amplifying reference gene primers. Clones were sequenced by immunoSEQ multiplex PCR, and TCRdb holds only the in-frame ones, with some missing. V, J and clone size were drawn from that table, and D and trimming were deduced from the DNA. The sample carries 130,000 to 150,000 clones, approximately 80% recorded once. The source is a man aged 55 to 70 with active or convalescent COVID-19. Sequencing was done on a sample of peripheral blood. This chain connects TRBV6-5 to TRBJ2-7, with TRBD2 matching 12 bases. The DNA of the CDR3 is TGTGCCAGCAGTACTACTAGCGGGAGGTCCTACGAGCAGTACTTC. Translated: CASSTTSGRSYEQYF.